Given below is one TCR beta chain in context. Its antigen is as yet unknown. This sample is part of a study of cytomegalovirus exposure and HLA in healthy donors. Study-level results: Sequencing likely caused a cluster of highly shared sequence variants.

The CDR3 extends over 14 amino acids. CDR1 and CDR2 from the germline V gene are SGHDT and YYEEEE. Trimming left V 0 bases short and J 3 bases short, with 8 bases between. The PCR was carried out with 60 Vbeta primers and 13 Jbeta primers. TCRdb's copy holds only in-frame clones and misses some; the assay was immunoSEQ multiplex PCR. The sample holds 150,000 or so clones, less than 90% seen once. The TCR comes from a boy aged 2 to 10 in good health and CMV-seronegative. The V and J genes are TRBV5-6 and TRBJ2-3; D is uncertain. The sample comprised PBMCs. This CDR3 is CASSLGARTDTQYF. CDR3 in DNA: TGTGCCAGCAGCTTGGGGGCGCGAACAGATACGCAGTATTTT.